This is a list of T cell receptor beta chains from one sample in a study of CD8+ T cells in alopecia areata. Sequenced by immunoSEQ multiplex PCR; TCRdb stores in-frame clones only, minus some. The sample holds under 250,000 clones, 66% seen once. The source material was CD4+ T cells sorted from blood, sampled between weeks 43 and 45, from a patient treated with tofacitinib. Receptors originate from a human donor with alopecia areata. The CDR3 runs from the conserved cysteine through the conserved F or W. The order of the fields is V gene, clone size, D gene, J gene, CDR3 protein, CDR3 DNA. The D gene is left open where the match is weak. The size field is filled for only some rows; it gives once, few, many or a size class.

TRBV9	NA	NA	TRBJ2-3	CASSSPAITDTQYF	TGTGCCAGCAGCTCCCCGGCCATCACAGATACGCAGTATTTT
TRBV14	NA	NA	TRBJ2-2	CASSQDRLGHLNTGELFF	TGTGCCAGCAGCCAAGATCGATTGGGACACCTGAACACCGGGGAGCTGTTTTTT
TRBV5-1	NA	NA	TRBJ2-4	CASTLEIVGGPNIQYF	TGCGCCAGCACCTTGGAGATTGTGGGGGGCCCAAACATTCAGTACTTC
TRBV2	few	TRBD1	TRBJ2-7	CASTEPGQASYEQYF	TGTGCCAGCACGGAGCCGGGACAGGCCTCCTACGAGCAGTACTTC
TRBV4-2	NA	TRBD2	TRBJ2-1	CASRGLADNNEQFF	TGTGCCAGCAGGGGACTAGCGGACAACAATGAGCAGTTCTTC
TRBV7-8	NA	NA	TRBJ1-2	CASSRGTSNYGYTF	TGTGCCAGCAGTCGCGGGACATCTAACTATGGCTACACCTTC
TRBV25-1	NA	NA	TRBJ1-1	CASSESTKAFF	TGTGCCAGCAGTGAATCCACCAAAGCTTTCTTT
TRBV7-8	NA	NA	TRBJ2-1	CASSFGPDSEQFF	TGTGCCAGCAGCTTCGGCCCGGACAGTGAGCAGTTCTTC
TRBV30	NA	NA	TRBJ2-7	CAWITDSYEQYF	TGTGCCTGGATAACGGACTCCTACGAGCAGTACTTC
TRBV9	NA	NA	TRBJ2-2	CASSVRTTNTGELFF	TGTGCCAGCAGCGTAAGGACCACGAACACCGGGGAGCTGTTTTTT
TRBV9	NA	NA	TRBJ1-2	CASSVGEEYYGYTF	TGTGCCAGCAGCGTAGGTGAGGAATACTATGGCTACACCTTC
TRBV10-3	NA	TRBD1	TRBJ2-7	CAISESRTGEGEQYF	TGTGCCATCAGTGAGTCCCGGACAGGGGAGGGCGAGCAGTACTTC
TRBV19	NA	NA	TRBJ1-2	CASSIKVLGGYTF	TGTGCCAGTAGTATAAAGGTACTCGGAGGCTACACCTTC
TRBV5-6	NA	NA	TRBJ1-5	CASSFSPKAQPQHF	TGTGCCAGCAGCTTTTCTCCAAAGGCCCAGCCCCAGCATTTT
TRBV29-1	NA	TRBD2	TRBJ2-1	CSVGPGGEQFF	TGCAGCGTTGGTCCGGGGGGTGAGCAGTTCTTC
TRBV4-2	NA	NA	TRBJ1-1	CASSQDSQLEAFF	TGTGCCAGCAGCCAAGACAGCCAACTTGAAGCTTTCTTT
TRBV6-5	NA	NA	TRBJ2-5	CASSVGGPGETQYF	TGTGCCAGCAGCGTCGGGGGGCCGGGGGAGACCCAGTACTTC
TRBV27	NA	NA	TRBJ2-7	CASSPHVLGEQYF	TGTGCCAGCAGTCCCCATGTTTTGGGCGAGCAGTACTTC
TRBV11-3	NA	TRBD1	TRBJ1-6	CASSHRGSQGAGNSPLHF	TGTGCCAGCAGCCATAGGGGGTCACAGGGGGCTGGAAATTCACCCCTCCACTTT
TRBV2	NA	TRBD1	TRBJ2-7	CASSEPDRVNEQYF	TGTGCCAGCAGTGAGCCAGACAGGGTAAACGAGCAGTACTTC
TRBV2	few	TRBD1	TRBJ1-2	CASTNGQGLYGYTF	TGTGCCAGCACCAACGGACAGGGACTTTATGGCTACACCTTC
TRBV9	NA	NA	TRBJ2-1	CASSINNEQFF	TGTGCCAGCAGCATAAACAATGAGCAGTTCTTC
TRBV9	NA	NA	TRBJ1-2	CASSPDQGSYGYTF	TGTGCCAGCAGCCCCGACCAGGGTTCCTATGGCTACACCTTC
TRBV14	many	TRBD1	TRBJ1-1	CASSPFPGGKAFF	TGTGCCAGCAGCCCGTTTCCAGGGGGTAAAGCTTTCTTT
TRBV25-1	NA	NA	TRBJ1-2	CASSFGYGYTF	TGTGCCAGCAGTTTTGGGTATGGCTACACCTTC
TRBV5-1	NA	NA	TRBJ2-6	CASSAAAGANVLTF	TGCGCCAGCAGCGCCGCGGCTGGGGCCAACGTCCTGACTTTC
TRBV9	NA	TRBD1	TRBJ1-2	CASSVGQENYGYTF	TGTGCCAGCAGCGTTGGACAGGAGAACTATGGCTACACCTTC
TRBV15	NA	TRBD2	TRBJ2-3	CATSRRGGTDTQYF	TGTGCCACCAGCAGACGGGGGGGCACAGATACGCAGTATTTT